The 23 T cell receptor beta chains below come from one sample, sequenced in a study of cytomegalovirus exposure and HLA in healthy donors listed by TCRdb under 2017. Library prep was done by the immunoSEQ multiplex PCR assay. For the multiplex PCR, a mixture combining 60 forward primers for TCR Vbeta segments and 13 reverse primers for TCR Jbeta segments was used. TCRdb's version of the immuneACCESS table is confined to in-frame rearrangements and falls short of the full clone set. An unresolved V gene accounts for under half of the shortfall where checked; the remainder is of unknown origin. This sample lists some 150,000 clones; 78% were detected once. The top ten clones comprise less than 3.5% of the sample. Sequencing input: PBMCs. The receptors were sampled from a male donor in good health and CMV-seronegative.

In nucleotides, the CDR3 is TGTGCCACCAGCACTTGGGGACATCACTATGGCTACACCTTC. Translated: CATSTWGHHYGYTF. This sequence joins TRBV15 and TRBJ1-2, with D possibly matching TRBD1 (6 bases). The CDR3 loop spans 14 amino acids. Trimming stripped 4 bases from V and 3 bases from J, with 12 bases between. CDR1 is LNHNV, CDR2 YYDKDF, per germline (reference sequence).

With respect to this clone: Other DNA sequences from this sample encode an identical CDR3 as well. This chain uses TRBV5-6 with TRBJ2-6, with D perhaps TRBD1 (5 bases). V was cut by 5 bases and J by 2 bases, with 11 bases left in between. Germline values: CDR1 SGHDT, CDR2 YYEEEE. The CDR3 covers 15 residues. The CDR3, as DNA: TGTGCCAGCAGTATCAGGGTAACTGGGGCCAACGTCCTGACTTTC. This codes for CASSIRVTGANVLTF.

Of note for this clone: A read error may produce the germline difference seen at one junction end. This chain uses TRBV15 with TRBJ2-3, with a tentative D call TRBD2 (5 bases). Germline lookup yields CDR1 LNHNV and CDR2 YYDKDF (reference sequence). The CDR3 runs to 15 residues. For the CDR3, the DNA is TGTGCCGCCAGCAGAGTTGGGAGTGGCACAGATACGCAGTATTTT. Translated: CAASRVGSGTDTQYF. The full variable domain, completed using reference TRBV15 and TRBJ2-3, is DAMVIQNPRYQVTQFGKPVTLSCSQTLNHNVMYWYQQKSSQAPKLLFHYYDKDFNNEADTPDNFQSRRPNTSFCFLDIRSPGLGDTAMYLCAASRVGSGTDTQYFGPGTRLTVL.

This clone was detected once. One junction end disagrees with the germline gene, perhaps due to a read error. The V gene is TRBV7-7, the J gene TRBJ2-5, with 9 bases fitting TRBD1. The CDR3 totals 15 residues. Germline CDR1 SSHAT, CDR2 FNYEAQ (reference sequence). The CDR3 sequence is CASSYGQGKRETQYF. CDR3 bases: TGTGCTAGCAGCTACGGACAGGGGAAGCGGGAGACCCAGTACTTC.

This clone was found once. This sequence joins TRBV5-8 and TRBJ1-2, with a possible D match to TRBD1 (5 bases). This CDR3 has 13 amino acids. Trimming took 4 bases from V and 3 from J, leaving 10 bases between them. CDR1 and CDR2 (germline): SGHTS, YDEGEE. Here the CDR3 DNA reads TGTGCCAGCAGCGGCAGGGCCGACTATGGCTACACCTTC. Encoded protein: CASSGRADYGYTF.

The rearrangement joins TRBV5-1 to TRBJ1-1, with 7 bases aligning to TRBD1. CDR3 length: 16 amino acids. Trimming cost V 4 bases and J 1 base; bases outside gene matches: 10. Germline CDR1 is SGHRS and CDR2 is YFSETQ. CDR3 region: CASSLITTGKNTEAFF. CDR3 DNA: TGCGCCAGCAGCCTCATAACGACAGGGAAGAACACTGAAGCTTTCTTT.

V and J are TRBV6-5 and TRBJ2-5; 7 nucleotides match TRBD1. CDR3 size: 14 residues. The V gene end was trimmed by 4 bases and the J gene end by 7 bases; junction bases not matched to a gene: 9. Germline V gene lookup returns CDR1 MNHEY and CDR2 SVGAGI. CDR3 protein: CASSSTGSSGTQYF. The CDR3 nucleotides read TGTGCCAGCAGTTCGACAGGGAGCTCCGGGACCCAGTACTTC.

The rearrangement joins TRBV19 to TRBJ2-2; a possible D gene is TRBD2 (5 bases). V shed 7 bases and J shed 1 base, with 16 bases lying between them. CDR1 LNHDA and CDR2 SQIVND come from the germline V gene (reference sequence). The CDR3 loop spans 16 amino acids. CDR3 protein: CASNLGAAMNTGELFF. The CDR3 DNA is TGTGCCAGTAATCTAGGAGCGGCTATGAACACCGGGGAGCTGTTTTTT.

This CDR3 reads CASSQSKTVTYEQYF. The DNA of the CDR3 is TGCGCCAGCAGCCAATCTAAGACTGTTACCTACGAGCAGTACTTC. The chain carries TRBV5-1 and TRBJ2-5; D unclear. The DNA end is a closer match to TRBJ2-7, so the J assignment may be wrong. The CDR3 covers 15 residues. Per the germline V gene, CDR1 is SGHRS and CDR2 is YFSETQ.

This clone has a handful of counts. J is TRBJ2-7 and V is TRBV5-1; 8 nucleotides agree with TRBD1. The germline V gene encodes CDR1 SGHRS and CDR2 YFSETQ. V lost 4 bases and J lost 4; bases outside the gene matches: 7. This CDR3 region has 14 residues. CDR3 residues: CASSQGQGLYEQYF. The CDR3 nucleotides are TGCGCCAGCAGCCAAGGACAGGGTTTGTACGAGCAGTACTTC.

The chain carries TRBV5-1 and TRBJ2-1; 11 bases agree with TRBD2. The CDR3 totals 13 residues. The V and J ends lost 2 bases and 8 bases, in that order; junction bases with no gene match: 0. CDR1 SGHRS and CDR2 YFSETQ come from the germline V gene. CDR3 coding DNA: TGCGCCAGCAGCTTTAGCGGGAGGGATGAGCAGTTCTTC. This gives the protein CASSFSGRDEQFF.

The V call is TRBV5-1, the J call TRBJ1-2; 7 bases are a match to TRBD1. V shed 3 bases and J 1 base; nucleotides not matched to a gene: 6. Per the germline V gene, CDR1 is SGHRS and CDR2 is YFSETQ. The CDR3 totals 15 residues. For the CDR3, the DNA is TGCGCCAGCAGCTATGATACAGGGGATAACTATGGCTACACCTTC. It encodes CASSYDTGDNYGYTF.

Here the CDR3 DNA reads TGCGCCAGCAACATCTGGACTAGCGGCAAAACCAGGTCGAACACCGGGGAGCTGTTTTTT. Encoded protein: CASNIWTSGKTRSNTGELFF. The V call is TRBV10-1, the J call TRBJ2-2; 10 positions match TRBD2. With V trimmed by 7 bases and J by 0 bases, 17 bases remained unmatched. Germline CDR1 reads WNHNN; CDR2 reads SYGVQD (reference sequence). This CDR3 region has 20 residues.

The chain recombines TRBV6-1 with TRBJ1-1, with D possibly being TRBD1 (6 bases). The germline V gene has CDR1 MNHNS and CDR2 SASEGT. The V end lost 3 bases, the J end lost 7 bases, and 21 bases lay between the germline ends. This CDR3 region has 16 residues. CDR3 coding DNA: TGTGCCAGCAGTGAGAGGGGGGGAATCTACCCGAATGAAGCTTTCTTT. Translation gives CASSERGGIYPNEAFF.

The chain joins TRBV5-5 to TRBJ1-4; D gene unclear. V lost 0 bases, J lost 6 bases, and 9 bases lay in between. There are 14 residues in the CDR3. Germline assignment: CDR1 SGHKS and CDR2 YYEKEE (reference sequence). The CDR3, as DNA: TGTGCCAGCAGCTTGGAGAGGAGGCATGAAAAACTGTTTTTT. The encoded protein is CASSLERRHEKLFF.

The V and J genes are TRBV4-1 and TRBJ2-7; 7 bases fit TRBD2. Germline V CDR1 and CDR2: MGHRA, YSYEKL. V trimming: 4 bases; J trimming: 0 bases; junction bases outside the gene matches: 15. This CDR3 is built from 18 residues. The CDR3 loop reads CASSPVPLSGVISYEQYF. The CDR3 DNA sequence: TGCGCCAGCAGCCCAGTCCCCCTAAGCGGGGTCATCTCCTACGAGCAGTACTTC.

The chain's CDR3 is CASSLGGSDTQYF. The CDR3, as DNA: TGTGCCAGCAGCTTGGGAGGATCCGATACGCAGTATTTT. The chain employs TRBV5-8 and TRBJ2-3; D not certain. Germline assignment: CDR1 SGHTS and CDR2 YDEGEE. V lost 0 bases, J lost 6 bases, and 8 bases lay in between. This CDR3 contains 13 residues.

This chain uses TRBV7-9 with TRBJ1-4, with D possibly being TRBD1 (5 bases). Germline-derived CDR1 and CDR2 are SEHNR and FQNEAQ (reference sequence). Trimming stripped 5 bases from V and 5 bases from J, with 12 bases between. The CDR3 consists of 14 residues. CDR3 amino acids: CASSRGTRNEKLFF. CDR3 coding DNA: TGTGCCAGCAGCCGCGGGACTAGGAATGAAAAACTGTTTTTT.

The rearrangement uses TRBV7-6 and TRBJ1-1, with D possibly matching TRBD1 (5 bases). The CDR3 is 14 residues long. Germline CDR1 is SGHVS and CDR2 is FNYEAQ. Trimming left V 3 bases short and J 1 base short, with 9 bases between. The CDR3 coding sequence is TGTGCCAGCAGCTTGGGGACTTCGAACACTGAAGCTTTCTTT. It codes for CASSLGTSNTEAFF. Full variable domain (rest looked up from reference TRBV7-6 and TRBJ1-1): GAGVSQSPRYKVTKRGQDVALRCDPISGHVSLYWYRQALGQGPEFLTYFNYEAQQDKSGLPNDRFSAERPEGSISTLTIQRTEQRDSAMYRCASSLGTSNTEAFFGQGTRLTVV.

J is TRBJ2-7 and V is TRBV7-8; 8 bases agree with TRBD2. The CDR3 runs 17 residues. V trimming: 5 bases; J trimming: 0 bases; junction bases outside the gene matches: 12. The germline gives CDR1 SGHVS, CDR2 FQNEAQ. CDR3: CASSRSRGSGTSYEQYF. In DNA, the CDR3 is TGTGCCAGCAGCCGGTCCCGGGGTAGCGGGACCTCCTACGAGCAGTACTTC.

V usage is TRBV25-1 and J usage is TRBJ2-1; D gene ambiguous. The CDR3 runs to 15 residues. Germline CDR1 MGHDK, CDR2 SYGVNS. The V and J ends lost 8 bases and 0 bases respectively, with 14 bases between them. CDR3: CASRPGLSSYNEQFF. CDR3 in DNA: TGTGCCAGCCGACCAGGATTAAGCTCCTACAATGAGCAGTTCTTC. The full variable domain, with the rest looked up from reference TRBV25-1 and TRBJ2-1, is EADIYQTPRYLVIGTGKKITLECSQTMGHDKMYWYQQDPGMELHLIHYSYGVNSTEKGDLSSESTVSRIRTEHFPLTLESARPSHTSQYLCASRPGLSSYNEQFFGPGTRLTVL.

The chain has TRBV7-2 and TRBJ2-1; D is unresolved. CDR3 length: 13 residues. Germline-derived CDR1 and CDR2 are SGHTA and FQGNSA. Between the trimmed V and J ends, which lost 1 base and 8 bases, there was a span of 9 bases. This CDR3 reads CASSLGGLDEQFF. For the CDR3, the DNA is TGTGCCAGCAGCTTAGGTGGGCTGGATGAGCAGTTCTTC.

CDR3 loop: CSVSIISAYEQYF. The CDR3 DNA reads TGCAGCGTATCTATTATTTCAGCGTACGAGCAGTACTTC. The chain uses TRBV29-1 and TRBJ2-7, with D unresolved. The V end was cut by 6 bases, the J end by 4 bases, with 16 bases between. The germline CDR1 and CDR2 sequences are SQVTM and ANQGSEA. This CDR3 is 13 amino acids long.